These 8 T cell receptor beta chains were all obtained from the same sample, sequenced in a study of T-cell reconstitution after alpha-beta-depleted transplantation in children. Researchers prepared the TCRbeta library using unique molecular identifiers, the study reports. Via MiXCR, TCRdb re-called the PCR reads, giving one row per CDR3 protein. The table lists around 500,000 distinct CDR3 sequences, under 25% of them singletons, with 13% to 15% in the top ten. Sample: PBMCs, mostly from graft donor cells, taken 360 days after TCRalphabeta/CD19-depleted stem cell transplant. These receptor sequences come from a boy under three years old who had a stem cell transplant for acute myeloid leukemia, so the T cells may come from the graft donor.

The chain recombines TRBV20-1 with TRBJ2-7, with D perhaps TRBD1 or TRBD2 (5 bases each). Trimming left V 5 bases short and J 4 bases short, with 15 bases between. Germline-derived CDR1 and CDR2 are DFQATT and SNEGSKA (reference sequence). The CDR3 runs to 13 residues. The CDR3 DNA sequence: TGCAGTGCTCGGACGAAGGGGAGATACGAGCAGTACGTC. Encoded protein: CSARTKGRYEQYV.

This chain connects TRBV6-5 to TRBJ1-4; D not certain. Germline loops: CDR1 MNHEY, CDR2 SVGAGI. V was trimmed by 4 bases and J by 8 bases, leaving 14 bases between them. The CDR3 contains 14 residues. The CDR3 nucleotides read TGTGCCAGCAGTTTTCTTGCAAGGAGGGAAAAACTGTTTTTT. Translated: CASSFLARREKLFF.

V gene TRBV6-5 combines with J gene TRBJ2-1; the D is unclear. V lost 2 bases and J 8 bases, leaving 10 bases between the germline ends. This CDR3 has 13 residues. CDR1 MNHEY and CDR2 SVGAGI come from the germline V gene. CDR3 bases: TGTGCCAGCAGTTACAGCCTAAGGGATGAGCAGTTCTTC. As protein: CASSYSLRDEQFF.

This CDR3 reads CASGGLPSTDTQYF. The DNA of the CDR3 is TGTGCCAGCGGGGGCCTACCTAGCACAGATACGCAGTATTTT. V and J are TRBV12-3 or TRBV12-4 and TRBJ2-3, with TRBD1 as a possible D gene (6 bases). V shed 8 bases and J shed 0 bases, with 12 bases lying between them. This CDR3 spans 14 amino acids.

This clonotype was detected only a few times. V usage is TRBV25-1 and J usage is TRBJ2-3, with D perhaps matching TRBD2 (6 bases). Germline lookup yields CDR1 MGHDK and CDR2 SYGVNS. The CDR3 length is 14 residues. Trimming shortened V by 8 bases and J by 5 bases, and 17 bases separated the two germline ends. This chain's CDR3 is CASQHRDSRDTQYF. The CDR3 region has the DNA TGTGCCAGCCAACACCGGGACTCCCGAGATACGCAGTATTTT.

The rearrangement links TRBV14 to TRBJ2-2; the D gene is possibly TRBD1 (6 bases). The CDR3 is 17 amino acids. V was trimmed by 1 base and J by 4 bases, leaving 16 bases between them. CDR1 is SGHDN and CDR2 is FVKESK in the germline V gene. In nucleotides, the CDR3 is TGTGCCAGCAGCCAAGGATGGGGGCCAGACGGCACCGGGGAGCTGTTTTTT. Translated, it gives CASSQGWGPDGTGELFF.

This clonotype was picked up many times. The CDR3 DNA reads TGCAGTGCTAGAGATCTTTCCGGGGGCACAGATACGCAGTATTTT. This encodes CSARDLSGGTDTQYF. The chain joins TRBV20-1 to TRBJ2-3; possibly TRBD2 for D (5 bases). Germline CDR1 is DFQATT and CDR2 is SNEGSKA (reference sequence). With 0 bases removed from V and 1 base from J, the gap between germline ends came to 11 bases. This CDR3 has 15 residues.

V and J are TRBV20-1 and TRBJ1-5; 12 bases line up with TRBD1. This CDR3 has 20 residues. V trimming: 0 bases; J trimming: 0 bases; junction bases outside the gene matches: 12. Germline CDR1 DFQATT, CDR2 SNEGSKA (reference sequence). The CDR3 coding sequence is TGCAGTGCTAGAGATCCGAGAGGGGACAGGGGGCCCTATAGCAATCAGCCCCAGCATTTT. Residues: CSARDPRGDRGPYSNQPQHF.